The 30 T cell receptor beta chains below come from one sample, sequenced in a study of graft-versus-host responses after intestinal transplantation. Their antigens are not known. Clones were sequenced by immunoSEQ multiplex PCR, and TCRdb holds only the in-frame ones, with some missing. The sample gives approximately 93,000 clones, less than 95% of which show up once; about 0.07% is in the top ten. This material consisted of unstimulated CD8+ T cells sorted from spleen or lymph node cells, taken before transplant. These receptors originate from a human donor who was the organ donor for an intestinal transplant.

The V gene is TRBV20-1, the J gene TRBJ2-7; D gene unclear. Per the germline V gene, CDR1 is DFQATT and CDR2 is SNEGSKA (reference sequence). The CDR3 sequence is 11 residues long. Trimming removed 4 bases from V and 5 bases from J, with 9 bases in between. CDR3 DNA: TGCAGTGCTACCCTAGATAACGAGCAGTACTTC. This sequence encodes CSATLDNEQYF.

The V and J genes are TRBV27 and TRBJ1-4, with D possibly being TRBD1 (5 bases). Germline values: CDR1 MNHEY, CDR2 SMNVEV (reference sequence). V dropped 6 bases and J dropped 6 bases, with 14 bases sitting between them. The CDR3 covers 14 residues. The CDR3 spells CASSWGGDHEKLFF. The DNA for the CDR3 is TGTGCCAGCAGCTGGGGGGGAGATCATGAAAAACTGTTTTTT.

The V gene is TRBV7-8, the J gene TRBJ2-1, with a tentative D call TRBD2 (6 bases). There are 17 residues in the CDR3. Germline V lookup: CDR1 SGHVS, CDR2 FQNEAQ. Trimming cost V 2 bases and J 2 bases, with 16 bases left between them. CDR3 amino acids: CASSLSSAQVAYNEQFF. For the CDR3, the DNA is TGTGCCAGCAGCTTATCTAGCGCCCAAGTGGCCTACAATGAGCAGTTCTTC.

This chain connects TRBV27 to TRBJ2-4, with a weak D call TRBD1 (5 bases). Germline lookup yields CDR1 MNHEY and CDR2 SMNVEV (reference sequence). Trimming shortened V by 3 bases and J by 7 bases, and 10 bases separated the two germline ends. CDR3 length equals 13 residues. The CDR3 coding sequence is TGTGCCAGCAGTTTCCTGACAGAGAACATTCAGTACTTC. Amino acids: CASSFLTENIQYF.

This rearrangement joins TRBV28 to TRBJ2-7; no clear D gene. The CDR3 consists of 14 residues. In germline, CDR1 is MDHEN, CDR2 SYDVKM. Trimming shortened V by 5 bases and J by 3 bases, and 14 bases separated the two germline ends. The DNA for the CDR3 is TGTGCCAGCAGTCCCCATGAGAGGTACTACGAGCAGTACTTC. It encodes CASSPHERYYEQYF.

The table lists this clone with a count of one. The chain carries TRBV11-2 and TRBJ2-7, with 9 bases matching TRBD1. With V trimmed by 1 base and J by 2 bases, 3 bases remained unmatched. CDR1 is SGHAT and CDR2 is FQNNGV in the germline V gene. The CDR3 consists of 15 residues. The CDR3 nucleotides are TGTGCCAGCAGCTTAGGGACAGGGGAAACCTACGAGCAGTACTTC. Protein sequence: CASSLGTGETYEQYF.

The chain carries TRBV4-2 and TRBJ2-2; 8 nucleotides align to TRBD2. V was pared by 0 bases and J by 3 bases, with 6 bases of the junction left unmatched. Germline V CDR1 and CDR2: LGHNA, YNFKEQ. This CDR3 has 17 residues. CDR3 DNA sequence: TGTGCCAGCAGCCAAGAAGCGGGGGTTGGTGACACCGGGGAGCTGTTTTTT. This codes for CASSQEAGVGDTGELFF.

The gene calls are TRBV6-1 and TRBJ2-7; weak D call: TRBD2 (6 bases). The CDR3 runs 14 residues. Trimming removed 7 bases from V and 4 bases from J, with 17 bases in between. The germline V gene encodes CDR1 MNHNS and CDR2 SASEGT. CDR3 residues: CASNRREIWYEQYF. CDR3 coding DNA: TGTGCCAGCAACCGGAGGGAGATCTGGTACGAGCAGTACTTC.

The CDR3 bases are TGTGCCAGTAGTATTGGGGCCTGGACTAGCGGCAGCACAGATACGCAGTATTTT. It is translated as CASSIGAWTSGSTDTQYF. The chain employs TRBV19 and TRBJ2-3; 10 bases match TRBD2. The length of the CDR3 is 18 residues. CDR1 and CDR2 from the germline V gene are LNHDA and SQIVND (reference sequence). The V and J ends lost 3 bases and 0 bases, in that order; junction bases with no gene match: 9.

The J gene is TRBJ2-1, the V gene TRBV7-9, with D tentatively TRBD2 (6 bases). CDR3 length: 13 residues. From germline, CDR1 is SEHNR and CDR2 FQNEAQ (reference sequence). The germline V and J ends were trimmed by 6 bases and 8 bases, with 14 bases remaining between them. Here the CDR3 reads CASRTTSRDEQFF. In DNA, the CDR3 is TGTGCCAGCAGGACCACTAGCCGGGATGAGCAGTTCTTC.

The genes are TRBV7-9 and TRBJ2-5; D is unclear. The J call may be wrong; the DNA end is better matched by TRBJ2-7. Germline V lookup: CDR1 SEHNR, CDR2 FQNEAQ (reference sequence). The CDR3 contains 12 residues. CDR3 loop: CASSLAAYEQYF. The CDR3 DNA is TGTGCCAGCAGCTTAGCCGCCTACGAGCAGTACTTC.

V and J are TRBV9 and TRBJ2-7, with 12 positions matching TRBD2. Germline V gene data show CDR1 as SGDLS and CDR2 as YYNGEE. The CDR3 is 14 amino acids. Germline trimming cut 3 bases from V and 5 bases from J; bases unmatched to any gene: 3. CDR3 bases: TGTGCCAGCAGCGACGGACTAGCGGGGAACGAGCAGTACTTC. Encoded protein: CASSDGLAGNEQYF. Supplemented by reference TRBV9 and TRBJ2-7, the full variable domain reads DSGVTQTPKHLITATGQRVTLRCSPRSGDLSVYWYQQSLDQGLQFLIQYYNGEERAKGNILERFSAQQFPDLHSELNLSSLELGDSALYFCASSDGLAGNEQYFGPGTRLTVT.

The rearrangement joins TRBV6-6 to TRBJ2-1; D is perhaps TRBD2 (5 bases). Between the trimmed V and J ends, which lost 1 base and 9 bases, there was a span of 13 bases. The CDR3 has 14 amino acids. CDR1 is MNHNY and CDR2 is SVGAGI in the germline V gene (reference sequence). The CDR3 nucleotides are TGTGCCAGCAGTTACTATAGGATAGAGGGTGAGCAGTTCTTC. It encodes CASSYYRIEGEQFF.

V is TRBV12-5 and J is TRBJ1-1; no reliable D call. The CDR3 is 17 amino acids. Per the germline V gene, CDR1 is LGHNT and CDR2 is FRNRAP. Trimming stripped 6 bases from V and 5 bases from J, with 25 bases between. The DNA for the CDR3 is TGTGCTAGTGGGAAAAAGCGGGCCCTGGGCCGGGTGACTGAAGCTTTCTTT. Translation: CASGKKRALGRVTEAFF.

The chain recombines TRBV2 with TRBJ2-3; D is unresolved. The CDR3 runs 12 residues. Trimming left V 7 bases short and J 0 bases short, with 5 bases between. Germline loops: CDR1 SNHLY, CDR2 FYNNEI. The CDR3 bases are TGTGCCAGCACCAAAAGCACAGATACGCAGTATTTT. Protein sequence: CASTKSTDTQYF.

The sample holds one count of this clone. V usage is TRBV29-1 and J usage is TRBJ2-7; 8 bases are shared with TRBD1. With 3 bases clipped from V and 2 bases from J, the junction kept 6 bases outside the gene matches. Germline CDR1 is SQVTM and CDR2 is ANQGSEA. CDR3 length: 14 residues. This CDR3 is CSVEMTGATYEQYF. The CDR3 bases are TGCAGCGTTGAGATGACAGGGGCGACCTACGAGCAGTACTTC.

This clone occurred once. The chain employs TRBV5-1 and TRBJ1-1; D unresolved. V was clipped by 1 base and J by 0 bases, with 13 bases between them. This CDR3 region has 16 residues. CDR1 is SGHRS and CDR2 is YFSETQ in the germline V gene. CDR3 sequence reads: CASSLKAGLMNTEAFF. The CDR3 coding sequence is TGCGCCAGCAGCTTGAAGGCAGGCCTTATGAACACTGAAGCTTTCTTT.

V gene TRBV27 combines with J gene TRBJ2-5, with D possibly being TRBD1 (6 bases). Germline V gene data show CDR1 as MNHEY and CDR2 as SMNVEV (reference sequence). CDR3 size: 13 residues. V was pared by 5 bases and J by 3 bases, with 10 bases between. CDR3 protein: CASSQGTKETQYF. The DNA of the CDR3 is TGTGCCAGCAGTCAGGGGACCAAAGAGACCCAGTACTTC.

This clone is a singleton in its sample. The CDR3 protein is CASSTQRGIPYEQYF. CDR3 nucleotide sequence: TGTGCCAGCAGTACACAGCGGGGTATCCCTTACGAGCAGTACTTC. The chain has TRBV25-1 and TRBJ2-7; 7 bases line up with TRBD2. The V gene's germline CDR1 is MGHDK and CDR2 SYGVNS. This CDR3 contains 15 residues. V was pared by 5 bases and J by 4 bases, with 11 bases of the junction left unmatched.

As for this clone: An end of the junction differs from the germline gene, which may be a read error. The sample carries other DNA sequences with the same CDR3. V is TRBV28 and J is TRBJ2-7, with 10 bases fitting TRBD2. The germline V gene encodes CDR1 MDHEN and CDR2 SYDVKM. This CDR3 has 15 amino acids. This CDR3 reads CASSLYVSGRNEQYF. Here the CDR3 DNA reads TGCGCCAGCAGTTTATATGTTAGCGGGAGGAACGAGCAGTACTTC. The variable domain in full, with the rest retrieved from reference TRBV28 and TRBJ2-7, is DVKVTQSSRYLVKRTGEKVFLECVQDMDHENMFWYRQDPGLGLRLIYFSYDVKMKEKGDIPEGYSVSREKKERFSLILESASTNQTSMYLCASSLYVSGRNEQYFGPGTRLTVT.

The J gene is TRBJ1-1, the V gene TRBV5-6; no clear D gene. Germline-derived CDR1 and CDR2 are SGHDT and YYEEEE. The CDR3 loop spans 17 amino acids. V lost 0 bases and J 0 bases, leaving 15 bases between the germline ends. CDR3 loop: CASSLGSGLVLNTEAFF. CDR3 DNA sequence: TGTGCCAGCAGCTTGGGGTCAGGACTAGTCTTGAACACTGAAGCTTTCTTT.

V and J are TRBV7-6 and TRBJ2-3, with D maybe TRBD1 (6 bases). This CDR3 comprises 17 residues. CDR1 and CDR2 from the germline V gene are SGHVS and FNYEAQ. Trimming cost V 10 bases and J 2 bases, with 25 bases left between them. CDR3 nucleotides: TGTGCCACCACAGTACTAACCCAGGGGCCGTTCACAGATACGCAGTATTTT. This codes for CATTVLTQGPFTDTQYF.

The J gene is TRBJ2-5, the V gene TRBV6-5; 7 nucleotides align to TRBD2. The CDR3 extends over 14 amino acids. Germline V lookup: CDR1 MNHEY, CDR2 SVGAGI. V lost 4 bases to trimming and J lost 0 bases; unmatched junction nucleotides: 2. The CDR3 coding sequence is TGTGCCAGCAGTTCCCTAGCGGACCAAGAGACCCAGTACTTC. This gives the protein CASSSLADQETQYF.

This clone was counted once. The chain carries TRBV5-1 and TRBJ1-1; D is ambiguous. In germline, CDR1 is SGHRS, CDR2 YFSETQ. Trimming removed 3 bases from V and 6 bases from J, with 6 bases in between. This CDR3 region has 11 residues. In DNA, the CDR3 is TGCGCCAGCAGCTCCTCGTCTGAAGCTTTCTTT. Translated: CASSSSSEAFF.

The V call is TRBV10-3, the J call TRBJ2-1; D is ambiguous. V was clipped by 0 bases and J by 5 bases, with 14 bases between them. This CDR3 has 16 amino acids. Germline CDR1 reads ENHRY; CDR2 reads SYGVKD. The CDR3 region has the DNA TGTGCCATCAGTGAGTCCCCACAAGACTTACACAATGAGCAGTTCTTC. Its protein is CAISESPQDLHNEQFF.

The chain has TRBV5-1 and TRBJ2-3; D is ambiguous. CDR1 and CDR2 from the germline V gene are SGHRS and YFSETQ. The CDR3 totals 16 residues. V was cut by 1 base and J by 0 bases, with 12 bases left in between. CDR3 sequence: CASSLPISTSTDTQYF. CDR3 in DNA: TGCGCCAGCAGCTTGCCAATATCGACTAGCACAGATACGCAGTATTTT. Full variable domain (rest looked up from reference TRBV5-1 and TRBJ2-3): KAGVTQTPRYLIKTRGQQVTLSCSPISGHRSVSWYQQTPGQGLQFLFEYFSETQRNKGNFPGRFSGRQFSNSRSEMNVSTLELGDSALYLCASSLPISTSTDTQYFGPGTRLTVL.

V usage is TRBV7-8 and J usage is TRBJ1-1; 9 bases are a match to TRBD1. Germline lookup yields CDR1 SGHVS and CDR2 FQNEAQ. V trimming: 1 base; J trimming: 2 bases; junction bases outside the gene matches: 11. The CDR3 spans 18 residues. In DNA form, the CDR3 reads TGTGCCAGCAGCTTAGGAGGACAGGGGCACCTACTCAACACTGAAGCTTTCTTT. Its translation is CASSLGGQGHLLNTEAFF.

This clone showed up just a few times. The gene calls are TRBV2 and TRBJ2-7; 7 bases are shared with TRBD2. Looked up from germline, CDR1 is SNHLY and CDR2 is FYNNEI. The V and J ends lost 6 bases and 1 base, in that order; junction bases with no gene match: 9. The CDR3 consists of 15 residues. The CDR3 is CASSPERGESYEQYF. For the CDR3, the DNA is TGTGCCAGCAGCCCAGAGCGGGGAGAATCCTACGAGCAGTACTTC.

The count of this clone is one. This rearrangement joins TRBV7-9 to TRBJ2-7, with a weak D call TRBD1 (5 bases). The CDR3 is 13 residues long. Trimming took 3 bases from V and 0 from J, leaving 6 bases between them. Per the germline V gene, CDR1 is SEHNR and CDR2 is FQNEAQ (reference sequence). The CDR3 coding sequence is TGTGCCAGCAGCTTCCAGGGCTCCTACGAGCAGTACTTC. This codes for CASSFQGSYEQYF.

This clone has just one count. The chain carries TRBV6-4 and TRBJ1-1; D call uncertain. This CDR3 is 12 amino acids long. Germline V gene data show CDR1 as MRHNA and CDR2 as SNTAGT. Trimming pared 5 bases from V and 1 base from J, leaving 5 bases between. This chain's CDR3 is CASSRQNTEAFF. CDR3 sequence (DNA): TGTGCCAGCAGTAGACAGAACACTGAAGCTTTCTTT.